Given below is one T cell receptor (beta chain) in context. This sample stems from a study of blood T cell repertoires in COVID-19. Overall study: From the United States, Italy and Spain came samples of acute and convalescent COVID-19. Nucleic acid was either cDNA or gDNA, and it came from T cells, B-cell-depleted T cells, or PBMCs.

Trimming cost V 6 bases and J 0 bases; bases outside gene matches: 6. Germline-derived CDR1 and CDR2 are MRHNA and SNTAGT. There are 16 residues in the CDR3. Authors' data handling: The assay estimated nucleated cells by amplifying reference gene primers. Sequencing was performed with immunoSEQ multiplex PCR; in TCRdb, only in-frame clones are kept and a portion is missing. That table is the source of V, J and clone size, and D and trimming were worked out from the DNA. This table has more than 60,000 clones, 90% appearing once. The source material was peripheral blood. The chain joins TRBV6-4 to TRBJ2-3; 10 bases are a match to TRBD2. This receptor was obtained from a man aged 50 or older with acute or convalescent COVID-19. CDR3 loop: CASSPGLAASTDTQYF. CDR3 nucleotide sequence: TGTGCCAGCAGCCCCGGACTAGCGGCTAGCACAGATACGCAGTATTTT.